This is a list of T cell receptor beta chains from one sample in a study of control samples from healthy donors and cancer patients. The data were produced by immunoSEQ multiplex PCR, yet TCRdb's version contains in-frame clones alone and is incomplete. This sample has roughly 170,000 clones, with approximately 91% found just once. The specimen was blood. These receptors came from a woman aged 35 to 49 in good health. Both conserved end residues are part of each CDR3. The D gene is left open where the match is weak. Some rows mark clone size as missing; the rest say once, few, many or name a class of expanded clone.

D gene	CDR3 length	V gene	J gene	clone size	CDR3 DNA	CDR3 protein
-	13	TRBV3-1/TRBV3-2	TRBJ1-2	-	TGTGCCAGCAGCCCCGGACAAAACTATGGCTACACCTTC	CASSPGQNYGYTF
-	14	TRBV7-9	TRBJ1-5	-	TGTGCCAGCAGCTTGTCAAGCCTCAATCAGCCCCAGCATTTT	CASSLSSLNQPQHF
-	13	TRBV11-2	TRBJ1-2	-	TGTGCCAGCAGCTTAGCTAATACCTATGGCTACACCTTC	CASSLANTYGYTF
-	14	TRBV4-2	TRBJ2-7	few	TGTGCCAGCAGCCAGGTGGACGGAAACTACGAGCAGTACTTC	CASSQVDGNYEQYF
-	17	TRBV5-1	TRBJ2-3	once	TGCGCCAGCAGCTTGGGCGTCGGTAGGGCCCTCACAGATACGCAGTATTTT	CASSLGVGRALTDTQYF
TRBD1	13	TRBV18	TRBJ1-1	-	TGTGCCAGCTCACTACAGGGGGCCACTGAAGCTTTCTTT	CASSLQGATEAFF
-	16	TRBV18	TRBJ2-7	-	TGTGCCAGCTCACCACCAGTGGGAAAGGGAACCTACGAGCAGTACTTC	CASSPPVGKGTYEQYF
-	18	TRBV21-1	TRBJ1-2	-	TGTGCCAGCAGCACGAACCCCATGCCGAGACTATATAACTATGGCTACACCTTC	CASSTNPMPRLYNYGYTF
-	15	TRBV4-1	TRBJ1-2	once	TGCGCCAGCAGCCCTGAAGGGGGAGCTAACTATGGCTACACCTTC	CASSPEGGANYGYTF
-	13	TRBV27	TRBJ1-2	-	TGTGCCAGCAGTTTTCGGCCTAACTATGGCTACACCTTC	CASSFRPNYGYTF
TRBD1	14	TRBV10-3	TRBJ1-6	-	TGTGCCATCAGAACCGGGACAGGGGATTCACCCCTCCACTTT	CAIRTGTGDSPLHF
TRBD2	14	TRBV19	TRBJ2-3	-	TGTGCCAGTAGTAATGCGGGAGTCACAGATACGCAGTATTTT	CASSNAGVTDTQYF
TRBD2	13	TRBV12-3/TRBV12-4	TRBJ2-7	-	TGTGCCAGCAACGGGGGGTCCCACTACGAGCAGTACTTC	CASNGGSHYEQYF
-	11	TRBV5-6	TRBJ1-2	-	TGTGCCAGCAGCGGTTTCTATGGCTACACCTTC	CASSGFYGYTF
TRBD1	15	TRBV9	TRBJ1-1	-	TGTGCCAGCAGCCCTCAGGGGGGACAGGGGACTGAAGCTTTCTTT	CASSPQGGQGTEAFF
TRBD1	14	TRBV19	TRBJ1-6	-	TGTGCCACACGAACAGGGGGATCTGGCTCACCCCTCCACTTT	CATRTGGSGSPLHF
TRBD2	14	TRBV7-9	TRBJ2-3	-	TGTGCCGGAAAAGCGGGGACTAGCACAGATACGCAGTATTTT	CAGKAGTSTDTQYF
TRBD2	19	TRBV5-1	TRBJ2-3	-	TGCGCCAGCAGCTCTGGTGGAGGGACTAGCGGGGTCAGCACAGATACGCAGTATTTT	CASSSGGGTSGVSTDTQYF
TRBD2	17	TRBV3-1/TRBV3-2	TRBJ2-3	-	TGTGCCAGCAGCCATAGGCGGGGGGGCGCAGGCACAGATACGCAGTATTTT	CASSHRRGGAGTDTQYF
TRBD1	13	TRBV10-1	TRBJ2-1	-	TGCGCCAGCAGTTGGGGACAGGGAAATGAGCAGTTCTTC	CASSWGQGNEQFF
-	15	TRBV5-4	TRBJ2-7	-	TGTGCCAGCAGCTTACAGGGTGAGGCATCCTACGAGCAGTACTTC	CASSLQGEASYEQYF
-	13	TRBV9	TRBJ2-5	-	TGTGCCAGCAGCGTAGGTGTAACGGAGACCCAGTACTTC	CASSVGVTETQYF
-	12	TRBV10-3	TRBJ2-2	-	TGTGCCACGACGAGGGGGGACGGGGAGCTGTTTTTT	CATTRGDGELFF
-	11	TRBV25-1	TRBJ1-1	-	TGTGCCAGCCCGACAGGTGCTGAAGCTTTCTTT	CASPTGAEAFF
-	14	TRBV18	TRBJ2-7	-	TGTGCCAGCTCACCTCCTGGGTCAGGCTACGAGCAGTACTTC	CASSPPGSGYEQYF
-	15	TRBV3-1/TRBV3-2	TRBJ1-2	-	TGTGCCAGCAGCCAAGAGGTTTTCCAGGTGGGGGGCTACACCTTC	CASSQEVFQVGGYTF
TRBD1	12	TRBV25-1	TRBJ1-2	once	TGTGCCAGCAGTCAACAGGGGAATGGCTACACCTTC	CASSQQGNGYTF
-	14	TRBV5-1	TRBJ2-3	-	TGCGCCAGCAGCGGCAGGGGGGAGGCAGATACGCAGTATTTT	CASSGRGEADTQYF
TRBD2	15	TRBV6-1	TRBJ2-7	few	TGTGCCAGCAGTGAATCAGCTAGCGGGGGCTACGAGCAGTACTTC	CASSESASGGYEQYF
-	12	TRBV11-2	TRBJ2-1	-	TGTGCCAGCAGCTTAGTCGGAGAGGAGCAGTTCTTC	CASSLVGEEQFF
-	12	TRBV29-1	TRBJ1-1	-	TGCGCTGACCGGGGGCGAAATACTGAAGCTTTCTTT	CADRGRNTEAFF
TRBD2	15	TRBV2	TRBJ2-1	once	TGTGCCAGCAGTGTTACTAGCGGGGGGGGAGATGAGCAGTTCTTC	CASSVTSGGGDEQFF
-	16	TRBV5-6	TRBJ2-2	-	TGTGCCAGCAGCTTTGACTTGGGGGCGAGCACCGGGGAGCTGTTTTTT	CASSFDLGASTGELFF
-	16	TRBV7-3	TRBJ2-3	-	TGTGCCAGCAGGTCCGATACGGAGCCTAGCACAGATACGCAGTATTTT	CASRSDTEPSTDTQYF
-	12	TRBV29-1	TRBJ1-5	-	TGCAGCGCGCGGACCGACGACCAGCCCCAGCATTTT	CSARTDDQPQHF
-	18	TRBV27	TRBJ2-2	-	TGTGCCAGCAGTTTGACCCCGGTGCGGGGGCCCAACACCGGGGAGCTGTTTTTT	CASSLTPVRGPNTGELFF
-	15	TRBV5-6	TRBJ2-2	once	TGTGCCAGCAGCTTGAACTTAGCTACCACCGGGGAGCTGTTTTTT	CASSLNLATTGELFF
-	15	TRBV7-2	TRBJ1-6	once	TGTGCCAGCAGCTTACTCGAGGGCTATAATTCACCCCTCCACTTT	CASSLLEGYNSPLHF
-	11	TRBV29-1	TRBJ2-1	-	TGCAGCGTTGAGGTCTACAATGAGCAGTTCTTC	CSVEVYNEQFF
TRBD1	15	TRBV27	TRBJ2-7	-	TGTGCCAGCAGTCCACGACAGGGGGCGGGCTACGAGCAGTACTTC	CASSPRQGAGYEQYF
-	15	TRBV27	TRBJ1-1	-	TGTGCCAGCAGTGCCGAACAGGGTGCGGTCCCTGAAGCTTTCTTT	CASSAEQGAVPEAFF
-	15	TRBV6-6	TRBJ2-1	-	TGTGCCAGCAGCCCCTTCGTGGGTACCCACAATGAGCAGTTCTTC	CASSPFVGTHNEQFF